The 10 T cell receptor beta chains presented below share a single source sample, sequenced in a study of blood T cell repertoires in COVID-19. Method: immunoSEQ multiplex PCR; TCRdb's copy keeps in-frame clones and lacks some. This sample has hundreds of thousands of clones, with nearly 90% found just once. The sequencing sample was made of PBMCs or T cells enriched from blood (not recorded which). The receptors were gathered from a woman aged 25 to 39 who had recovered from COVID-19.

Only one count was recorded for this clone. The CDR3 DNA follows: TGCAGCGCCTTCGACAGTCGATGGGCTTTCTTT. It encodes CSAFDSRWAFF. The rearrangement joins TRBV29-1 to TRBJ1-1; a weak D match, TRBD1 (5 bases). Trimming took 7 bases from V and 11 from J, leaving 17 bases between them. The CDR3 contains 11 residues. Germline lookup yields CDR1 SQVTM and CDR2 ANQGSEA.

J is TRBJ1-1 and V is TRBV3-1 (or the pseudogene TRBV3-2), with unresolved D. CDR3 size: 18 residues. Germline lookup yields CDR1 LGHDT and CDR2 YNNKEL (reference sequence). Trimming left V 0 bases short and J 2 bases short, with 19 bases between. For the CDR3, the DNA is TGTGCCAGCAGCCAAGATCTTTCGGGGAAGGGCGAAAACACTGAAGCTTTCTTT. Encoded protein: CASSQDLSGKGENTEAFF.

The chain links TRBV30 to TRBJ1-5; a possible D gene is TRBD1 (5 bases). The CDR3 is 14 residues long. Germline V gene lookup returns CDR1 GTSNPN and CDR2 SVGIG (reference sequence). V lost 3 bases, J lost 2 bases, and 11 bases lay in between. The CDR3 is CAWSTGVGNQPQHF. DNA of the CDR3: TGTGCCTGGAGCACGGGGGTGGGCAATCAGCCCCAGCATTTT.

The chain is built from TRBV30 and TRBJ2-3, with 11 bases fitting TRBD2. The CDR3 runs 14 residues. V lost 5 bases, J lost 3 bases, and 4 bases stayed unmatched. CDR1 is GTSNPN, CDR2 SVGIG, per germline (reference sequence). CDR3 protein: CAWELAGATDTQYF. The CDR3 bases are TGTGCCTGGGAACTAGCGGGAGCGACAGATACGCAGTATTTT.

The CDR3 spells CASSLTGANTDTQYF. The CDR3 DNA sequence: TGTGCCAGCAGCTTAACGGGAGCCAACACAGATACGCAGTATTTT. This chain uses TRBV7-2 with TRBJ2-3; tentatively, D is TRBD2 (6 bases). Germline CDR1 and CDR2: SGHTA and FQGNSA. This CDR3 has 15 residues. V was shortened by 2 bases and J by 2 bases, with 11 bases between the two germline ends.

This chain connects TRBV11-2 to TRBJ1-5; D unresolved. The CDR3 runs 13 residues. Trimming took off 0 bases at V and 6 bases at J, with 6 bases between the two ends. Germline CDR1 is SGHAT and CDR2 is FQNNGV. The CDR3 sequence is CASSLDLPQPQHF. CDR3 in DNA: TGTGCCAGCAGCTTAGATCTCCCTCAGCCCCAGCATTTT.

This clone was detected a few times. V is TRBV10-1 and J is TRBJ2-2; 7 bases line up with TRBD1. The CDR3 extends over 16 amino acids. V gave up 6 bases and J gave up 4 bases; unmatched junction bases: 11. The V gene's germline CDR1 is WNHNN and CDR2 SYGVQD (reference sequence). The CDR3 DNA reads as TGCGCCAGCAGCCCAAACAGGGGCCACACCACCGGGGAGCTGTTTTTT. Its protein product is CASSPNRGHTTGELFF.

The rearrangement uses TRBV19 and TRBJ1-5, with 8 bases that match TRBD1. The CDR3 extends over 17 amino acids. With 4 bases clipped from V and 1 base from J, the junction kept 9 bases outside the gene matches. CDR1 and CDR2 from the germline V gene are LNHDA and SQIVND (reference sequence). CDR3 DNA: TGTGCCAGTAGTACCGACCATGGACAGGGCAGCAATCAGCCCCAGCATTTT. This codes for CASSTDHGQGSNQPQHF.

The chain carries TRBV6-5 and TRBJ1-4; D ambiguous. The CDR3 runs to 14 residues. The V end lost 0 bases, the J end lost 7 bases, and 9 bases lay between the germline ends. Germline CDR1 and CDR2: MNHEY and SVGAGI. CDR3 nucleotide sequence: TGTGCCAGCAGTTACTCGGGAGGGAGTGAAAAACTGTTTTTT. This sequence encodes CASSYSGGSEKLFF.

This clone has a single count. V gene TRBV7-2 combines with J gene TRBJ1-5, with unresolved D. The CDR3 sequence is 13 residues long. Germline values: CDR1 SGHTA, CDR2 FQGNSA. V was shortened by 1 base and J by 5 bases, with 6 bases between the two germline ends. CDR3 sequence reads: CASSLVIDQPQHF. The CDR3 nucleotides are TGTGCCAGCAGCTTAGTTATTGATCAGCCCCAGCATTTT.